One sample yielded the 24 T cell receptor beta chains listed below, sequenced in a study of T cells after yellow fever vaccination. TCRdb reprocessed the 5' RACE reads with MiXCR, giving one entry per CDR3 protein. Of around 340,000 distinct CDR3 sequences listed, roughly 8.7% were seen once; the top ten hold approximately 19%. Sample: PBMCs, taken on the day of the first yellow fever vaccination. These receptors were obtained from a man aged 18 to 30 who received the YFV17D yellow fever vaccine.

This clonotype has at least ten counts. V and J are TRBV3-1 and TRBJ2-1; D is uncertain. The CDR3 has 12 residues. CDR1 is LGHDT and CDR2 is YNNKEL in the germline V gene (reference sequence). Trimming took 1 base from V and 10 from J, leaving 8 bases between them. CDR3 coding DNA: TGTGCCAGCAGCCAAGTGGGCTCGGAGCAGTTCTTC. It codes for CASSQVGSEQFF.

The rearrangement uses TRBV18 and TRBJ1-2; D remains unclear. The CDR3 runs to 13 residues. CDR1 and CDR2 (germline): KGHSH, LQKENI. V was clipped by 0 bases and J by 1 base, with 3 bases between them. The CDR3 sequence is CASSPPNNYGYTF. The CDR3 DNA follows: TGTGCCAGCTCACCACCGAATAACTATGGCTACACCTTC.

Concerning this clonotype: The junction departs from germline at one end; a sequencing error may be responsible. This chain joins TRBV5-1 and TRBJ2-3; a weak D match, TRBD2 (6 bases). This CDR3 region has 14 residues. CDR1 and CDR2 (germline): SGHRS, YFSETQ. In DNA form, the CDR3 reads TGCGCCAGCAGCTCCGGGACTGCCACAGAAACGCAGTATTTT. Its protein product is CASSSGTATETQYF.

This clonotype was observed at least ten times. This chain joins TRBV2 and TRBJ1-2; no clear D. This CDR3 contains 12 residues. Germline CDR1 reads SNHLY; CDR2 reads FYNNEI. V lost 2 bases and J 2 bases, leaving 3 bases between the germline ends. Written as DNA, the CDR3 is TGTGCCAGCAGTGAAAACAACTATGGCTACACCTTC. Translation: CASSENNYGYTF.

In DNA form, the CDR3 reads TGTGCCAGCAGCCCCGGGGTCCTCTGCAATGAGCAGTTCTTC. Translation: CASSPGVLCNEQFF. This rearrangement joins TRBV25-1 to TRBJ2-1, with a tentative D call TRBD2 (5 bases). The germline V and J ends were trimmed by 6 bases and 6 bases, with 15 bases remaining between them. The length of the CDR3 is 14 residues. Germline V gene lookup returns CDR1 MGHDK and CDR2 SYGVNS.

This clonotype was observed a few times. This rearrangement joins TRBV5-4 to TRBJ2-7; 11 positions agree with TRBD2. The CDR3 contains 15 residues. CDR1 is SGHNT, CDR2 YYREEE, per germline (reference sequence). With 4 bases clipped from V and 6 bases from J, the junction kept 9 bases outside the gene matches. CDR3 protein: CASSHSSGGPGEQYF. CDR3 bases: TGTGCCAGCAGCCACTCTAGCGGGGGGCCCGGCGAGCAGTACTTC.

The chain links TRBV7-6 to TRBJ2-6; no definite D call. Trimming stripped 7 bases from V and 3 bases from J, with 10 bases between. The CDR3 consists of 14 residues. The V gene's germline CDR1 is SGHVS and CDR2 FNYEAQ. The CDR3, as DNA: TGTGCCAGCACCGCCGGGTATGGGGCCAACGTCCTGACTTTC. Its protein is CASTAGYGANVLTF.

V is TRBV20-1 and J is TRBJ1-5; no firm D call. V lost 6 bases and J 6 bases, leaving 12 bases between the germline ends. Germline CDR1 DFQATT, CDR2 SNEGSKA (reference sequence). The CDR3 consists of 12 residues. CDR3 in amino acids: CSALTPGQPQHF. As DNA, the CDR3 is TGCAGTGCCCTCACTCCCGGTCAGCCCCAGCATTTT.

The chain couples TRBV9 to TRBJ1-2; 8 positions match TRBD1. The V gene end was trimmed by 4 bases and the J gene end by 4 bases; junction bases not matched to a gene: 6. The CDR3 consists of 14 residues. Germline CDR1 SGDLS, CDR2 YYNGEE. CDR3 DNA: TGTGCCAGCAGCCCAGAGGACAGGGTCTATGGCTACACCTTC. This sequence encodes CASSPEDRVYGYTF.

The chain has TRBV19 and TRBJ1-5; 8 bases are shared with TRBD1. CDR3 size: 13 residues. The trim removed 10 bases at V and 5 bases at J, leaving 7 bases unmatched. Germline V gives CDR1 LNHDA, CDR2 SQIVND (reference sequence). CDR3 nucleotide sequence: TGTGCCACCAAGTACAGGGGGGATCAGCCCCAGCATTTT. Its protein is CATKYRGDQPQHF. The full variable domain, rest sourced from reference TRBV19 and TRBJ1-5, is DGGITQSPKYLFRKEGQNVTLSCEQNLNHDAMYWYRQDPGQGLRLIYYSQIVNDFQKGDIAEGYSVSREKKESFPLTVTSAQKNPTAFYLCATKYRGDQPQHFGDGTRLSIL.

This clonotype was observed a single time. The junction and the germline gene differ at one end; a read error may be behind it. This sequence joins TRBV7-2 and TRBJ1-2; 7 bases agree with TRBD1. The CDR3 totals 14 residues. CDR1 is SGHTA and CDR2 is FQGNSA in the germline V gene. CDR3 residues: CDSTFQGVDYGYTF. The CDR3 nucleotides read TGTGACAGCACCTTTCAGGGGGTTGACTATGGCTACACCTTC.

The chain uses TRBV20-1 and TRBJ1-6; D remains ambiguous. Germline values: CDR1 DFQATT, CDR2 SNEGSKA (reference sequence). The CDR3 contains 14 residues. Trimming pared 0 bases from V and 6 bases from J, leaving 9 bases between. CDR3 sequence (DNA): TGCAGTGCTAGAGAAGGACGGTTTAATTCACCCCTCCACTTT. Its protein is CSAREGRFNSPLHF.

In its sample, this clonotype was seen a few times. This chain links TRBV5-1 with TRBJ2-1, with 10 bases lining up with TRBD2. The germline CDR1 and CDR2 sequences are SGHRS and YFSETQ. The CDR3 has 14 residues. After removal of 5 bases from V and 6 bases from J, the junction contained 5 bases not matched to a gene. The CDR3 coding sequence is TGCGCCAGCAGTGTACTAGCGGGGCTCAATGAGCAGTTCTTC. Encoded protein: CASSVLAGLNEQFF. Using reference TRBV5-1 and TRBJ2-1 for the parts outside the CDR3, the full variable domain is KAGVTQTPRYLIKTRGQQVTLSCSPISGHRSVSWYQQTPGQGLQFLFEYFSETQRNKGNFPGRFSGRQFSNSRSEMNVSTLELGDSALYLCASSVLAGLNEQFFGPGTRLTVL.

CDR3 nucleotide sequence: TGTGCCACCAGATTCAGTCCGAACACTGAAGCTTTCTTT. Amino acids: CATRFSPNTEAFF. The gene calls are TRBV24-1 and TRBJ1-1; D remains ambiguous. Germline loops: CDR1 KGHDR, CDR2 SFDVKD. CDR3 length: 13 amino acids. V lost 7 bases to trimming and J lost 1 base, with 9 bases between them.

The J gene is TRBJ2-6, the V gene TRBV28; D gene uncertain. The CDR3 has 12 amino acids. CDR1 is MDHEN and CDR2 is SYDVKM in the germline V gene. V dropped 6 bases and J dropped 4 bases, with 4 bases sitting between them. The DNA for the CDR3 is TGTGCCAGCAGGGGGGGGGCCAACGTCCTGACTTTC. This codes for CASRGGANVLTF.

This clonotype was observed at least ten times. This chain uses TRBV7-3 with TRBJ1-1; TRBD1 is a possible D gene (5 bases). CDR1 is SGHTA, CDR2 FQGTGA, per germline. This CDR3 spans 13 amino acids. Trimming pared 4 bases from V and 11 bases from J, leaving 17 bases between. The CDR3 nucleotides are TGTGCCAGCAGCTCCCGGAAGGGAGGGGAGGCTTTCTTT. It translates to CASSSRKGGEAFF.

This chain joins TRBV20-1 and TRBJ1-6, with D possibly matching TRBD1 (6 bases). Trimming left V 2 bases short and J 10 bases short, with 12 bases between. Germline values: CDR1 DFQATT, CDR2 SNEGSKA (reference sequence). The CDR3 is 13 residues long. The CDR3 sequence: CSARRGYPSPLHF. CDR3 in DNA: TGCAGTGCTAGAAGGGGGTACCCCTCACCCCTCCACTTT.

This clonotype was seen a few times. This chain uses TRBV4-1 with TRBJ2-7, with 7 bases matching TRBD2. This CDR3 spans 15 amino acids. V gave up 0 bases and J gave up 2 bases; unmatched junction bases: 4. Per the germline V gene, CDR1 is MGHRA and CDR2 is YSYEKL. CDR3 in DNA: TGCGCCAGCAGCCAAGAAATGGGGGGGACCTACGAGCAGTACTTC. This sequence encodes CASSQEMGGTYEQYF.

The chain uses TRBV7-9 and TRBJ2-5; 10 bases line up with TRBD1. Trimming took 4 bases from V and 2 from J; bases not matched to a gene: 4. The germline CDR1 and CDR2 sequences are SEHNR and FQNEAQ (reference sequence). This CDR3 comprises 15 residues. CDR3 in amino acids: CASSSTGGYQETQYF. Here the CDR3 DNA reads TGTGCCAGCAGCTCGACAGGGGGCTATCAAGAGACCCAGTACTTC. The variable domain in full, with the rest retrieved from reference TRBV7-9 and TRBJ2-5, is DTGVSQNPRHKITKRGQNVTFRCDPISEHNRLYWYRQTLGQGPEFLTYFQNEAQLEKSRLLSDRFSAERPKGSFSTLEIQRTEQGDSAMYLCASSSTGGYQETQYFGPGTRLLVL.

A few counts support this clonotype. The rearrangement links TRBV5-1 to TRBJ2-2; D is unclear. The CDR3 is 14 residues long. CDR1 is SGHRS and CDR2 is YFSETQ in the germline V gene. V lost 0 bases and J 4 bases, leaving 7 bases between the germline ends. The CDR3 DNA sequence: TGCGCCAGCAGCTTGGCCTGGGGCACCGGGGAGCTGTTTTTT. Translation gives CASSLAWGTGELFF.

This clonotype was observed a few times. CDR3 amino acids: CASSLREGAENEKLFF. The DNA of the CDR3 is TGTGCCAGCAGCCTACGGGAGGGGGCTGAGAATGAAAAACTGTTTTTT. J is TRBJ1-4 and V is TRBV6-1, with TRBD1 matching over 7 bases. Losses at the gene ends were 6 bases for V and 5 bases for J; bases not matched to a gene: 12. This CDR3 has 16 residues. Germline loops: CDR1 MNHNS, CDR2 SASEGT.

Only a few counts were recorded for this clonotype. CDR3 protein: CATSGGGLFSNEQFF. The CDR3 DNA reads as TGTGCCACCAGTGGAGGGGGCCTTTTTTCGAATGAGCAGTTCTTC. This sequence joins TRBV24-1 and TRBJ2-1, with 7 positions matching TRBD1. Germline CDR1 KGHDR, CDR2 SFDVKD. V lost 5 bases, J lost 7 bases, and 10 bases stayed unmatched. The CDR3 is 15 residues long.

This chain connects TRBV25-1 to TRBJ2-7; D tentatively reads TRBD1 or TRBD2 (5 bases each). Germline V lookup: CDR1 MGHDK, CDR2 SYGVNS. The V gene lost 3 bases and the J gene lost 4 bases, with 10 bases spanning the gap. This CDR3 is built from 13 residues. The CDR3 DNA reads as TGTGCCAGCAGTGACATGAGGGGTTACGAGCAGTACTTC. Its translation is CASSDMRGYEQYF.

This clonotype appeared a few times. This sequence joins TRBV4-1 and TRBJ2-5; D gene unclear. The germline V gene has CDR1 MGHRA and CDR2 YSYEKL. V shed 1 base and J shed 9 bases, with 15 bases lying between them. This CDR3 has 14 residues. DNA for the CDR3: TGCGCCAGCAGCCAAGGGTCCGGTTGGTCGGCCCAGTACTTC. This sequence encodes CASSQGSGWSAQYF.